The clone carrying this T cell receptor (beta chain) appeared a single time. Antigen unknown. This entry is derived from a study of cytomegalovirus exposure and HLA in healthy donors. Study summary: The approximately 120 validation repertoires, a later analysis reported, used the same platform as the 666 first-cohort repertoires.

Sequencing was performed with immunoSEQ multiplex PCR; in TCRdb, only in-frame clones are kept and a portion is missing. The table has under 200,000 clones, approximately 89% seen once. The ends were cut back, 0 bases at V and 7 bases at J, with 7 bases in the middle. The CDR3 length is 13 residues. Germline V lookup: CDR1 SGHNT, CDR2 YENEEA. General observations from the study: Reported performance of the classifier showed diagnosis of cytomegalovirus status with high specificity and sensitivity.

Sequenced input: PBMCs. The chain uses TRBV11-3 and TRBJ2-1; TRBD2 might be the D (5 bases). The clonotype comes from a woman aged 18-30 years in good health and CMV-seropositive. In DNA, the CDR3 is TGTGCCAGCAGCTTAGAGACGGGGAATGAGCAGTTCTTC. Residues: CASSLETGNEQFF.